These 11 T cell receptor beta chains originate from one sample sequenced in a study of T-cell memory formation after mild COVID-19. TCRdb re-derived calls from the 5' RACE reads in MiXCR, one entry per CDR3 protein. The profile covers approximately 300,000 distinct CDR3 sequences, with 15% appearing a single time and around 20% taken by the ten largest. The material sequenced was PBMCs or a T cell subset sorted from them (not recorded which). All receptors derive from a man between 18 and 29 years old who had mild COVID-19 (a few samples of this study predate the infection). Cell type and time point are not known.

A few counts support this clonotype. In DNA, the CDR3 is TGCAGTGCTAGGTTGCAGAGCTACGAGCAGTACGTC. Its protein product is CSARLQSYEQYV. This sequence joins TRBV20-1 and TRBJ2-7; D is unclear. This CDR3 is built from 12 residues. The ends were cut back, 3 bases at V and 3 bases at J, with 9 bases in the middle. In germline, CDR1 is DFQATT, CDR2 SNEGSKA (reference sequence).

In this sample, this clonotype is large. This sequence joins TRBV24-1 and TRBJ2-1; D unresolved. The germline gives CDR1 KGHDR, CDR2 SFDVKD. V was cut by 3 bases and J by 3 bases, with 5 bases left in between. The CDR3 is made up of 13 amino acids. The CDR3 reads CATSDRLYNEQFF. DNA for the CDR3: TGTGCCACCAGTGATCGTCTCTACAATGAGCAGTTCTTC.

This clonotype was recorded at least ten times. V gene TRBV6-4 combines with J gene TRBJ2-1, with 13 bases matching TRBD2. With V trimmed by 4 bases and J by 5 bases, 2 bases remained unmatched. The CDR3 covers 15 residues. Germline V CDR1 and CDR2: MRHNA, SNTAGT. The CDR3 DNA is TGTGCCAGCAGTGGAACTAGCGGGGGGGACAATGAGCAGTTCTTC. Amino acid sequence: CASSGTSGGDNEQFF.

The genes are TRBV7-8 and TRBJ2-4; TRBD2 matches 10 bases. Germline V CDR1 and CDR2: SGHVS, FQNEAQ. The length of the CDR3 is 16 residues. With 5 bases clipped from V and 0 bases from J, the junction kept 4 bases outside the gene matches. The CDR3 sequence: CASSPGLAVAKNIQYF. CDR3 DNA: TGTGCCAGCAGCCCAGGACTAGCGGTAGCCAAAAACATTCAGTACTTC.

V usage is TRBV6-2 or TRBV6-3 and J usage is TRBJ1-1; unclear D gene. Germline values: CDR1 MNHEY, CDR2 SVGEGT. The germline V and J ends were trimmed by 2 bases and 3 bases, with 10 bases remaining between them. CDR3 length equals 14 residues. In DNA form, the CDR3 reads TGTGCCAGCAGTTACCCCACAGAGGACACTGAAGCTTTCTTT. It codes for CASSYPTEDTEAFF.

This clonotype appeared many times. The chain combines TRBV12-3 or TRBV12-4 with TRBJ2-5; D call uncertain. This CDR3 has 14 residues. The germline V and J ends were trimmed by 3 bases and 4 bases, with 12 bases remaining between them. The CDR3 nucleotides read TGTGCCAGCAGTTTGTTAGCCGTGTTAGAGACCCAGTACTTC. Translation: CASSLLAVLETQYF.

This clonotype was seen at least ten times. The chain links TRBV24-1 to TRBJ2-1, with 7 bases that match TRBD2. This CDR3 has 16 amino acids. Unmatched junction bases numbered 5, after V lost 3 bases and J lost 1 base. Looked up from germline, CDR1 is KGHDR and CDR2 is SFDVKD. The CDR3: CATSDPQRDSYNEQFF. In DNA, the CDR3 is TGTGCCACCAGTGATCCCCAGCGGGATTCCTACAATGAGCAGTTCTTC.

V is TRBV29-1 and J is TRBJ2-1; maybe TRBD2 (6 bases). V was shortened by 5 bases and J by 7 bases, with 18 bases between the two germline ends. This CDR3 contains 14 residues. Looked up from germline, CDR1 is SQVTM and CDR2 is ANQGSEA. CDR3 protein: CSVRRGKDRNEQFF. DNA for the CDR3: TGCAGCGTTCGGCGGGGTAAAGATAGGAATGAGCAGTTCTTC.

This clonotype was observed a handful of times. The CDR3 coding sequence is TGCGCCAGCAGACCCGGGACAGAGGTTATCTATGGCTACACCTTC. Translation: CASRPGTEVIYGYTF. V and J are TRBV5-1 and TRBJ1-2; TRBD1 agrees at 7 bases. V lost 5 bases to trimming and J lost 4 bases; unmatched junction nucleotides: 11. Germline V CDR1 and CDR2: SGHRS, YFSETQ. The CDR3 has 15 amino acids.

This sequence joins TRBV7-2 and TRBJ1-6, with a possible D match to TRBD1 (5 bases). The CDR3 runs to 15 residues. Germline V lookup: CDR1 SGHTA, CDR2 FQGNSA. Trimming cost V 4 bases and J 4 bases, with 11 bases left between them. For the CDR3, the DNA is TGTGCCAGCAGCTCCAGGGAGGGTTATAATTCACCCCTCCACTTT. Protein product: CASSSREGYNSPLHF.

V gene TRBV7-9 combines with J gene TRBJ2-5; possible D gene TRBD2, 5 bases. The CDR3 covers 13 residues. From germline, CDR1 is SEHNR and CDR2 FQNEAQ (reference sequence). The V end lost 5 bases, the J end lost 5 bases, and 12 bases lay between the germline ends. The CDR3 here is CASSLGDGETQYF. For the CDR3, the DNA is TGTGCCAGCAGCCTCGGGGATGGGGAGACCCAGTACTTC.